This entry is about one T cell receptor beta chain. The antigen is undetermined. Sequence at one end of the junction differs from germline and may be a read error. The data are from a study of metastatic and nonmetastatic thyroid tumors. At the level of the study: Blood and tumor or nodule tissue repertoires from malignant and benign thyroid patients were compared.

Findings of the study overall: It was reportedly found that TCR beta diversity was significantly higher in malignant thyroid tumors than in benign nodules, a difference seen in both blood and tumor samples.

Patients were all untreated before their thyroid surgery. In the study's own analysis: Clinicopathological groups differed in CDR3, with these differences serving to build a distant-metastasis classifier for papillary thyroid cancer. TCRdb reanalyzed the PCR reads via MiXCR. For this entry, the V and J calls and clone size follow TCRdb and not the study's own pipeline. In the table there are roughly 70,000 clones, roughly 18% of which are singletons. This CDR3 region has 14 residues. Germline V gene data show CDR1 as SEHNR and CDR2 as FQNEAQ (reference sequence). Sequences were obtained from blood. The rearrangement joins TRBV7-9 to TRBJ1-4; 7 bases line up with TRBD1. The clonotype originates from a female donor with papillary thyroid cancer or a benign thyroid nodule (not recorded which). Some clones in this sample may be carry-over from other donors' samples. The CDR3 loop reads CASSLRQGLEKPFF. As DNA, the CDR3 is TGTGCCAGCAGCTTAAGACAGGGTCTTGAAAAACCGTTTTTT.